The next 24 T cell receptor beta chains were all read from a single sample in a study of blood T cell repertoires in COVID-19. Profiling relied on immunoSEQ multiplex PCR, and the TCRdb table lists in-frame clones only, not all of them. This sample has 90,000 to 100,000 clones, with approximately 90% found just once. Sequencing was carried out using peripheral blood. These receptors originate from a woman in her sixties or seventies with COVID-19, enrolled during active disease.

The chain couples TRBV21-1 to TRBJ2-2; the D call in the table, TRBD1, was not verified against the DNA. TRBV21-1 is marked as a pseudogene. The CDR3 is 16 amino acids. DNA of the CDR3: TGTGCCAGCAGAAGAGGGGGCAGGGTGAACACCGGGGAGCTGTTTTTT. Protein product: CASRRGGRVNTGELFF.

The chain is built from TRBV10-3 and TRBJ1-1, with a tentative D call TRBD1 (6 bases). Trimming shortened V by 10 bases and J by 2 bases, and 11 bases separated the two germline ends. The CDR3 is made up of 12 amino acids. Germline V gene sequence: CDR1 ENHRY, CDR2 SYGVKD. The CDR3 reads CATRTANTEAFF. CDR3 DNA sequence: TGTGCCACACGGACAGCCAACACTGAAGCTTTCTTT.

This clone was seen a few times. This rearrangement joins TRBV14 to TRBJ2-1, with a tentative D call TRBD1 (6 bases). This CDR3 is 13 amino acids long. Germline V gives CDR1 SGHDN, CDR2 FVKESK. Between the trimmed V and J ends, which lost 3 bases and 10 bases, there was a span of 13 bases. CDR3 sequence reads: CASSQGATREQFF. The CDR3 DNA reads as TGTGCCAGCAGCCAGGGGGCGACGAGAGAGCAGTTCTTC.

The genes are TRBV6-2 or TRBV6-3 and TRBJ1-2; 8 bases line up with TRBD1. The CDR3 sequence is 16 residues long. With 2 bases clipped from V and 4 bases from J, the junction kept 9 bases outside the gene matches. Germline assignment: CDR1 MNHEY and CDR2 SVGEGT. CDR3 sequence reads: CASSYTEGQGPYGYTF. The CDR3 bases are TGTGCCAGCAGTTACACAGAAGGACAGGGACCCTATGGCTACACCTTC.

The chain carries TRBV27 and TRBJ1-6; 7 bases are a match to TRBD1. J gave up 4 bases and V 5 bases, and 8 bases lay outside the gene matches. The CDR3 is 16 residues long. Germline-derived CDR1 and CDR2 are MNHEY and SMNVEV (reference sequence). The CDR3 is CASSPMGQSYNSPLHF. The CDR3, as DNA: TGTGCCAGCAGTCCAATGGGACAGTCGTATAATTCACCCCTCCACTTT.

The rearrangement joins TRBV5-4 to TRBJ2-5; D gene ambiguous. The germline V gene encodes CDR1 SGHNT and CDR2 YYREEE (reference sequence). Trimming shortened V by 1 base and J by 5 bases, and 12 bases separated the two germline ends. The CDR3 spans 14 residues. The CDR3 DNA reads TGTGCCAGCAGCTTGTCTTCTATCGGGGAGACCCAGTACTTC. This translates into CASSLSSIGETQYF.

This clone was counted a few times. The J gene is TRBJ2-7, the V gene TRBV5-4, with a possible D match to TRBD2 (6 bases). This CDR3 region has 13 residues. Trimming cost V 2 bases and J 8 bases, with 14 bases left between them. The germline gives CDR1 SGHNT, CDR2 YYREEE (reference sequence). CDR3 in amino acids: CASSFDPGVQQYF. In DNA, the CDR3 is TGTGCCAGCAGCTTCGACCCGGGGGTTCAGCAGTACTTC.

Here the CDR3 reads CASQVGQGSNQPQHF. The CDR3 nucleotides are TGTGCCAGCCAGGTTGGCCAGGGGAGCAATCAGCCCCAGCATTTT. V usage is TRBV2 and J usage is TRBJ1-5; D possibly corresponds to TRBD1 (6 bases). V shed 8 bases and J shed 1 base, with 15 bases lying between them. CDR1 SNHLY and CDR2 FYNNEI come from the germline V gene. The CDR3 has 15 amino acids.

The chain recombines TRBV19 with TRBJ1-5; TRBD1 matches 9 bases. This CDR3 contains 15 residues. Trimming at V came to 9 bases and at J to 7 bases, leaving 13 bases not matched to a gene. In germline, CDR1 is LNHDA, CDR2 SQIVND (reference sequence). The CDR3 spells CASRELTGGGQPQHF. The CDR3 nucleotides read TGTGCCAGCAGAGAGCTAACAGGGGGCGGGCAGCCCCAGCATTTT.

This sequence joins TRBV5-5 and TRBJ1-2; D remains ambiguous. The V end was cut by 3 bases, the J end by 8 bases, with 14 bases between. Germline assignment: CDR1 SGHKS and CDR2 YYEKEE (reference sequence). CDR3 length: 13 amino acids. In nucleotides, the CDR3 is TGTGCCAGCAGCTCAGTGGAGCCGGTGGGCTACACCTTC. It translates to CASSSVEPVGYTF.

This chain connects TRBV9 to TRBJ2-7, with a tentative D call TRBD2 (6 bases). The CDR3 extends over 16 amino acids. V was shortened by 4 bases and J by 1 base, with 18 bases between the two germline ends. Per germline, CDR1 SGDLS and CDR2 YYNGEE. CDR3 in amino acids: CASSPAGGARSYEQYF. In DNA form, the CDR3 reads TGTGCCAGCAGCCCAGCGGGCGGGGCCCGTTCCTACGAGCAGTACTTC.

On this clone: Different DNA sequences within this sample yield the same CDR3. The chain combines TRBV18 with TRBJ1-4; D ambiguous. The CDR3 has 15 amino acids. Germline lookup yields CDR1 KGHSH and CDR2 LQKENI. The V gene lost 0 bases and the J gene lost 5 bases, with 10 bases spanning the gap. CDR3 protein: CASSPPGGPNEKLFF. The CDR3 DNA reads TGTGCCAGCTCACCACCGGGAGGCCCCAATGAAAAACTGTTTTTT.

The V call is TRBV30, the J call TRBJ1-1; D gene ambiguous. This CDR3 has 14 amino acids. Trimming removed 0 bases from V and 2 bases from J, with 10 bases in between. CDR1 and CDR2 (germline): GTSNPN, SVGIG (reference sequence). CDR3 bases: TGTGCCTGGAGTGTACGAGGTCGTAACACTGAAGCTTTCTTT. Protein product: CAWSVRGRNTEAFF.

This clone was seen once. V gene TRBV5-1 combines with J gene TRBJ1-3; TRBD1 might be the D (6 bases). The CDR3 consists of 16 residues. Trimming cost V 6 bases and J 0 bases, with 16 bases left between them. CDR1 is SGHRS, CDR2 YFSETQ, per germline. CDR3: CASTREGRGSGNTIYF. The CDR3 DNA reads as TGCGCCAGCACCCGGGAGGGCAGGGGCTCTGGAAACACCATATATTTT.

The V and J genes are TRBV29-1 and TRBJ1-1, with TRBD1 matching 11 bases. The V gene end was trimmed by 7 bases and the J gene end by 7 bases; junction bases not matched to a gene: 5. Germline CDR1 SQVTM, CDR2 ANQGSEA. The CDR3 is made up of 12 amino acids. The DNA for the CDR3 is TGCAGCGGCGGACAGGGGGCAGTTGAAGCTTTCTTT. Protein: CSGGQGAVEAFF. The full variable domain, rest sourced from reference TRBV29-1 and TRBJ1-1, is SAVISQKPSRDICQRGTSLTIQCQVDSQVTMMFWYRQQPGQSLTLIATANQGSEATYESGFVIDKFPISRPNLTFSTLTVSNMSPEDSSIYLCSGGQGAVEAFFGQGTRLTVV.

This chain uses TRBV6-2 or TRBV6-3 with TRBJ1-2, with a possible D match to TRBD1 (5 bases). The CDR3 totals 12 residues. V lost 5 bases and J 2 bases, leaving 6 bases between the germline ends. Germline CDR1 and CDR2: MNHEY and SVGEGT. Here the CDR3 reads CASSQGNYGYTF. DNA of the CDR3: TGTGCCAGCAGTCAGGGAAACTATGGCTACACCTTC.

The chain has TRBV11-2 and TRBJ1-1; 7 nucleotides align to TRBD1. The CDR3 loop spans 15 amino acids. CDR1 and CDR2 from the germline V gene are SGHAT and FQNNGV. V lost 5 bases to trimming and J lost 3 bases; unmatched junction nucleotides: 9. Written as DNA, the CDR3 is TGTGCCAGCAGCCCCCAGGAGGGGGCGTACACTGAAGCTTTCTTT. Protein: CASSPQEGAYTEAFF.

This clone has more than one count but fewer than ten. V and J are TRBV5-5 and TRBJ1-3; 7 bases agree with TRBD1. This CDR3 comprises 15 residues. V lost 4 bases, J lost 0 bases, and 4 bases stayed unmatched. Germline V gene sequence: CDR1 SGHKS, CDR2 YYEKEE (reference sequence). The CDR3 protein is CASSRGQYSGNTIYF. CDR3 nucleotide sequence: TGTGCCAGCAGCCGGGGACAGTACTCTGGAAACACCATATATTTT. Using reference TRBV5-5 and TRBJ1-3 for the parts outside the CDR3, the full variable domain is DAGVTQSPTHLIKTRGQQVTLRCSPISGHKSVSWYQQVLGQGPQFIFQYYEKEERGRGNFPDRFSARQFPNYSSELNVNALLLGDSALYLCASSRGQYSGNTIYFGEGSWLTVV.

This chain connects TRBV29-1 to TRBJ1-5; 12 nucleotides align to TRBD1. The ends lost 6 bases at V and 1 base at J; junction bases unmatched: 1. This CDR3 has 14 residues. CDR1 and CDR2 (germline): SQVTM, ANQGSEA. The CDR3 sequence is CSVGTGGSNQPQHF. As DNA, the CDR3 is TGCAGCGTAGGGACAGGGGGCAGCAATCAGCCCCAGCATTTT. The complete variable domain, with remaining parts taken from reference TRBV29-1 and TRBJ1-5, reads SAVISQKPSRDICQRGTSLTIQCQVDSQVTMMFWYRQQPGQSLTLIATANQGSEATYESGFVIDKFPISRPNLTFSTLTVSNMSPEDSSIYLCSVGTGGSNQPQHFGDGTRLSIL.

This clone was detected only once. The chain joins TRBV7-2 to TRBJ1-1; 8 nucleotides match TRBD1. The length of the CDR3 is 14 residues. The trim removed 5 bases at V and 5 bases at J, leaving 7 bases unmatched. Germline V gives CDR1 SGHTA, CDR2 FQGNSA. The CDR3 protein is CASSRRTGQTEAFF. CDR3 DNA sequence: TGTGCCAGCAGCCGCCGGACAGGGCAAACTGAAGCTTTCTTT.

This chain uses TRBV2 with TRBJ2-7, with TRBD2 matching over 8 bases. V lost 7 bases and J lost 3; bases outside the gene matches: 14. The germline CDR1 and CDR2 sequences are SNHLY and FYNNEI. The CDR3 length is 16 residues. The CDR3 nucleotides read TGTGCCAGCACGGGGGGGGAAGGGCTGGGCCACTACGAGCAGTACTTC. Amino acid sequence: CASTGGEGLGHYEQYF.

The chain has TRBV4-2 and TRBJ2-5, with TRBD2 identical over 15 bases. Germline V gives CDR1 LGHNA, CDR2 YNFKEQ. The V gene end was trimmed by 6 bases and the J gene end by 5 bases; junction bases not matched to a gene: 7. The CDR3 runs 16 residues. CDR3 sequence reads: CASSRTSGGAGETQYF. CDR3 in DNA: TGTGCCAGCAGTAGGACTAGCGGGGGGGCCGGGGAGACCCAGTACTTC.

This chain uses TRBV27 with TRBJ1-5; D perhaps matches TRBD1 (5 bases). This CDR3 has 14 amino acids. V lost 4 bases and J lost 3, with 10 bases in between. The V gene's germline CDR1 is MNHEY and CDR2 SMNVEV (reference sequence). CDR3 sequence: CASSSRTHNQPQHF. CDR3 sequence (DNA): TGTGCCAGCAGTTCAAGGACACACAATCAGCCCCAGCATTTT.

DNA of the CDR3: TGCGCCAGCAGCTCGGCGGGGGGGCCGGGACAAGAGACCCAGTACTTC. Amino acid sequence: CASSSAGGPGQETQYF. V usage is TRBV5-1 and J usage is TRBJ2-5; TRBD2 matches 9 bases. CDR3 length equals 16 residues. Germline values: CDR1 SGHRS, CDR2 YFSETQ. V was clipped by 3 bases and J by 2 bases; unmatched bases: 8. Based on the CDR3 plus reference TRBV5-1 and TRBJ2-5, the full variable domain is KAGVTQTPRYLIKTRGQQVTLSCSPISGHRSVSWYQQTPGQGLQFLFEYFSETQRNKGNFPGRFSGRQFSNSRSEMNVSTLELGDSALYLCASSSAGGPGQETQYFGPGTRLLVL.